This T cell receptor beta chain was captured by sequencing in a study of follicular helper T cells after annual influenza vaccination. Overall study findings and caveats: Plasmablast frequency change correlated with clonality change in ICOS+CD38+ cTfh. ICOS-CD38- cTfh most often held earlier Day 7 ICOS+CD38+ clones.

A remark on this clone: Its antigen remains unidentified.

Libraries were prepared by immunoSEQ multiplex PCR; TCRdb keeps only in-frame clonotypes and omits some of them. The repertoire has around 550 clones, 80% to 90% of them found once; the top ten carry roughly 6%. The sample's time point: 2013-2014 season, 7 days after vaccination. V lost 11 bases, J lost 2 bases, and 4 bases stayed unmatched. This CDR3 is 12 amino acids long. Looked up from germline, CDR1 is MNHEY and CDR2 is SVGAGI. The rearrangement uses TRBV6-5 and TRBJ2-7; 9 bases fit TRBD1. This sequence originates from an adult who received the influenza vaccine. The sample consisted of CXCR5+ CD38+ circulating T follicular helper cells from blood, taken 7 days after influenza vaccination. Noted subset: circulating Tfh, non-naive CD4+CXCR5+PD-1+ (ICOS+CD38+ or ICOS-CD38-). This CDR3 reads CAVQGATYEQYF. The CDR3 coding sequence is TGTGCCGTACAGGGGGCAACCTACGAGCAGTACTTC.